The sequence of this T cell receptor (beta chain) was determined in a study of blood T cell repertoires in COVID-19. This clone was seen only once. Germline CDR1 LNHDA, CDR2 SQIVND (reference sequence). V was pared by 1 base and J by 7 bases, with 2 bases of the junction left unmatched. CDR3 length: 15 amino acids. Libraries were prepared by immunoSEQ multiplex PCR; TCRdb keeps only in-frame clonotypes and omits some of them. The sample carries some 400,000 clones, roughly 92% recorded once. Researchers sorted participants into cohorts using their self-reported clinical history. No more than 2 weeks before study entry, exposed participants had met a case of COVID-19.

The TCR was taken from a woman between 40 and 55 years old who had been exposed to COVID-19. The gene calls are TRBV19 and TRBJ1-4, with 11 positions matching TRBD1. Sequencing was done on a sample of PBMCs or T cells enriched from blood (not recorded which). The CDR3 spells CASSIGTGGLEKLFF. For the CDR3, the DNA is TGTGCCAGTAGTATAGGGACAGGGGGCCTTGAAAAACTGTTTTTT.